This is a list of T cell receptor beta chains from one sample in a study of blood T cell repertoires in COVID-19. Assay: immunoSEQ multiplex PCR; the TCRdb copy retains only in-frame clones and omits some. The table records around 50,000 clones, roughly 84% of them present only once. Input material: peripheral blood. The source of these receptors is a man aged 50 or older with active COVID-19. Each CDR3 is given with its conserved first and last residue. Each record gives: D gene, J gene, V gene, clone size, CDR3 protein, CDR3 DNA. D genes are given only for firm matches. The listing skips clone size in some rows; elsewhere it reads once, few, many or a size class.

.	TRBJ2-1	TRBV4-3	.	CASSPSTRSYNEQFF	TGCGCCAGCAGCCCTAGCACCCGATCCTACAATGAGCAGTTCTTC
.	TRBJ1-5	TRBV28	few	CASTLGDQPQHF	TGTGCCAGCACCTTAGGGGATCAGCCCCAGCATTTT
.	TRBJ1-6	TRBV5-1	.	CASRRTGGDPDNSPLHF	TGCGCCAGCAGACGTACGGGCGGGGACCCGGATAATTCACCCCTCCACTTT
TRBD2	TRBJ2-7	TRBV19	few	CASSIDRLAGAKQYF	TGTGCCAGTAGTATAGATCGACTAGCGGGAGCCAAGCAGTACTTC
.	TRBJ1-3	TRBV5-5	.	CASSATGPGNTIYF	TGTGCCAGCAGCGCCACAGGGCCTGGAAACACCATATATTTT
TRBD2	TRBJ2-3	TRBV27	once	CASSSRVSGRARTDTQYF	TGTGCCAGCAGTTCCAGAGTTAGCGGGAGGGCCCGCACAGATACGCAGTATTTT
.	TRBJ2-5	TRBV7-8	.	CASSPRRTRETQYF	TGTGCCAGCAGCCCCAGGAGGACGAGGGAGACCCAGTACTTC
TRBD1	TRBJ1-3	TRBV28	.	CASSLPSTGSSGNTIYF	TGTGCCAGCAGTTTGCCCTCGACAGGGAGTTCTGGAAACACCATATATTTT
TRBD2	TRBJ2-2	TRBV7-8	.	CASSTPGLAGSTGELFF	TGTGCCAGCAGCACCCCGGGACTAGCGGGATCTACCGGGGAGCTGTTTTTT
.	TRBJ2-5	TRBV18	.	CASSPEVETQYF	TGTGCCAGCTCACCCGAGGTGGAGACCCAGTACTTC
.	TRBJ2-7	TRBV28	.	CASRQRGGSYEQYF	TGTGCCAGCAGACAGAGGGGGGGCTCCTACGAGCAGTACTTC
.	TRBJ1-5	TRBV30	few	CAWSTPSPPNQPQHF	TGTGCCTGGAGTACTCCTTCTCCCCCAAATCAGCCCCAGCATTTT
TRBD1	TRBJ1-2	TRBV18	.	CASSLPGQGKYGYTF	TGTGCCAGCTCACTCCCGGGACAGGGAAAATATGGCTACACCTTC
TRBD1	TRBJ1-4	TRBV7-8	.	CASTQYGTGGEKLFF	TGTGCCAGCACCCAGTACGGGACAGGGGGTGAAAAACTGTTTTTT
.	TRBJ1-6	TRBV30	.	CAWSKGTRPELHF	TGTGCCTGGAGTAAGGGGACTAGACCTGAGCTCCACTTT
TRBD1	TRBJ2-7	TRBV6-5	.	CASRRRDSYSYEQYF	TGTGCCAGCAGGAGAAGGGACAGTTACTCCTACGAGCAGTACTTC
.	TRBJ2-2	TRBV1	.	CTSSLTNVPDRRAGELFF	TGCACCAGCAGCCTCACAAACGTCCCGGACAGAAGGGCCGGGGAGCTGTTTTTT
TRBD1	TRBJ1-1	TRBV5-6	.	CASSPTGGETEAFF	TGTGCCAGCAGCCCGACAGGGGGGGAAACTGAAGCTTTCTTT
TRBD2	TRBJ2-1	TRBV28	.	CASSSLPGLAGGPENEQFF	TGTGCCAGCAGTTCACTACCGGGACTAGCGGGGGGGCCGGAGAATGAGCAGTTCTTC
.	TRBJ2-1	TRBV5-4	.	CASSFPTTNNEQFF	TGTGCCAGCAGCTTTCCGACTACAAACAATGAGCAGTTCTTC
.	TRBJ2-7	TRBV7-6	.	CASSLAREGSEQYF	TGTGCCAGCAGCTTAGCGAGAGAGGGTTCCGAGCAGTACTTC
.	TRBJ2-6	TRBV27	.	CASSPRAGVGANVLTF	TGTGCCAGCAGCCCGCGGGCAGGGGTTGGGGCCAACGTCCTGACTTTC
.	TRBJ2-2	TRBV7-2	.	CASSLGWTGRVTGELFF	TGTGCCAGCAGCTTAGGATGGACAGGGAGGGTCACCGGGGAGCTGTTTTTT
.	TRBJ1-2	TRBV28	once	CASSFPDGQSLTMGYTF	TGTGCCAGCAGTTTCCCCGACGGACAGAGCTTAACTATGGGCTACACCTTC
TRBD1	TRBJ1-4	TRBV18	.	CASSRDRDEKLFF	TGTGCCAGCTCACGGGACAGGGATGAAAAACTGTTTTTT
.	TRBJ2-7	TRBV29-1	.	CSEPTYPETGYYEQYF	TGCAGCGAACCGACCTATCCCGAAACAGGGTACTACGAGCAGTACTTC
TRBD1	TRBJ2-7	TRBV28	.	CASSLSKPGGEQYF	TGTGCCAGCAGTTTGTCAAAACCAGGGGGCGAGCAGTACTTC
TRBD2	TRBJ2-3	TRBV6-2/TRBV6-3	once	CASSSLAGGTDTQYF	TGTGCCAGCAGTTCCTTGGCGGGGGGCACAGATACGCAGTATTTT
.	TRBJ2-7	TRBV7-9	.	CASSPRGLPYEQYF	TGTGCCAGCAGCCCGCGGGGTCTCCCCTACGAGCAGTACTTC
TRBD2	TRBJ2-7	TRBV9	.	CASSAGGERGLSYEQYF	TGTGCCAGCAGCGCCGGAGGTGAGCGGGGCCTCTCCTACGAGCAGTACTTC
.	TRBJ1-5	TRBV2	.	CASSEGEGIQPQHF	TGTGCCAGCAGTGAGGGGGAGGGGATTCAGCCCCAGCATTTT
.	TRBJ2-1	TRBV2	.	CASKGDNEQFF	TGTGCCAGCAAGGGGGACAATGAGCAGTTCTTC
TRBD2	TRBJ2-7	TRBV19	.	CASSRPLAAYEQYF	TGTGCCAGTAGTAGACCACTAGCGGCCTACGAGCAGTACTTC
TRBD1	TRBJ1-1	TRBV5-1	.	CASSRDRVFTEAFF	TGCGCCAGCAGCCGGGACAGGGTTTTCACTGAAGCTTTCTTT
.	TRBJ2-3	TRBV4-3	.	CASSQGPNYRTDTQYF	TGCGCCAGCAGCCAAGGCCCCAACTATCGCACAGATACGCAGTATTTT
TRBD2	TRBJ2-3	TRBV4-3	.	CASSQVAGGGDTQYF	TGCGCCAGCAGCCAAGTAGCGGGAGGGGGGGATACGCAGTATTTT
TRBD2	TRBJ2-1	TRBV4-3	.	CASSQESGGPSEQFF	TGCGCCAGCAGCCAAGAATCGGGAGGGCCCAGTGAGCAGTTCTTC
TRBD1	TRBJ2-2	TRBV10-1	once	CASSGVTGGTGELFF	TGCGCCAGCAGTGGGGTAACAGGGGGCACCGGGGAGCTGTTTTTT
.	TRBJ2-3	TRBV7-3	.	CASSLTGASTDTQYF	TGTGCCAGCAGCTTAACTGGGGCGTCCACAGATACGCAGTATTTT
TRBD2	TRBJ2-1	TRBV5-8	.	CASSSLRGGLLYNEQFF	TGTGCCAGCAGCTCCTTACGGGGGGGACTGCTCTACAATGAGCAGTTCTTC
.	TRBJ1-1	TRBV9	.	CASSVSRDTEAFF	TGTGCCAGCAGCGTATCCCGTGACACTGAAGCTTTCTTT
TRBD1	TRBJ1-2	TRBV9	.	CASSAGQGPREGYGYTF	TGTGCCAGCAGCGCGGGACAGGGACCGCGGGAGGGCTATGGCTACACCTTC
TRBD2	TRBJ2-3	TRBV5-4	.	CASSLFRLAGGLGTDTQYF	TGTGCCAGCAGCTTGTTTAGACTAGCGGGGGGGCTCGGCACAGATACGCAGTATTTT
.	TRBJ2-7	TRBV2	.	CASRTGQPGWGEQYF	TGTGCCAGCAGGACGGGACAACCCGGGTGGGGCGAGCAGTACTTC
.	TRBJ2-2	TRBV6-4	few	CASSSGNTGELFF	TGTGCCAGCAGTAGCGGGAACACCGGGGAGCTGTTTTTT
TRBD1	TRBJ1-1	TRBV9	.	CASSVDGTGGTEAFF	TGTGCCAGCAGCGTAGACGGGACAGGGGGCACTGAAGCTTTCTTT
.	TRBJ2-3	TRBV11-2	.	CASSSRGYSTDTQYF	TGTGCCAGCAGCTCCCGGGGTTATAGCACAGATACGCAGTATTTT
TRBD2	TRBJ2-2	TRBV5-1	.	CASSPTSGGGNTGELFF	TGCGCCAGCAGCCCGACTAGCGGGGGGGGTAACACCGGGGAGCTGTTTTTT
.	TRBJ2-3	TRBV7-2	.	CASRGGRVPPPYF	TGTGCCAGCAGGGGGGGGCGGGTGCCGCCACCGTATTTT
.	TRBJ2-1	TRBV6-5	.	CASRPAGVILNEQFF	TGTGCCAGCCGCCCCGCAGGGGTGATCTTGAATGAGCAGTTCTTC
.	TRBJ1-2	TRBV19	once	CASSMRQQLGGYGYTF	TGTGCCAGTAGTATGAGGCAGCAGTTAGGAGGCTATGGCTACACCTTC
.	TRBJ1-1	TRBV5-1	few	CASSSRGGTNTEAFF	TGCGCCAGCAGCTCCCGGGGGGGGACGAACACTGAAGCTTTCTTT
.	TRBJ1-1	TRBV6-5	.	CASTLGGSNTEAFF	TGTGCCAGCACCCTGGGGGGGTCGAACACTGAAGCTTTCTTT
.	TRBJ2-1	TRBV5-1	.	CASSSGPRWNEQFF	TGCGCCAGCAGCTCAGGGCCAAGGTGGAATGAGCAGTTCTTC
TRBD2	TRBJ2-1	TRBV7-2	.	CASSPFRGGPDEQFF	TGTGCCAGCAGCCCCTTTCGGGGGGGGCCCGATGAGCAGTTCTTC